The 5 T cell receptor beta chains below all came from one sample that was sequenced in a study of blood T cell repertoires in COVID-19. Repertoires were generated with immunoSEQ multiplex PCR, while TCRdb's copy carries only in-frame clones and drops some. The repertoire holds 180,000 or so clones, with roughly 84% as singletons. The sample was peripheral blood. These receptors all come from a man aged 55 to 70 who had recovered from COVID-19.

The V and J genes are TRBV18 and TRBJ2-5; 7 bases match TRBD1. Germline V gives CDR1 KGHSH, CDR2 LQKENI. V was clipped by 10 bases and J by 3 bases; unmatched bases: 14. There are 15 residues in the CDR3. CDR3 in amino acids: CATSPGTAGEETQYF. CDR3 sequence (DNA): TGTGCCACCTCGCCGGGGACAGCTGGCGAAGAGACCCAGTACTTC.

This chain connects TRBV5-1 to TRBJ1-1; tentative D call: TRBD1 (5 bases). In germline, CDR1 is SGHRS, CDR2 YFSETQ. There are 14 residues in the CDR3. Trimming removed 7 bases from V and 1 base from J, with 14 bases in between. CDR3 in DNA: TGCGCCAGCGGGCAGGGCTCTCCGAACACTGAAGCTTTCTTT. As protein: CASGQGSPNTEAFF.

This chain uses TRBV2 with TRBJ1-2, with D possibly being TRBD1 (6 bases). V was pared by 8 bases and J by 3 bases, with 16 bases between. CDR1 is SNHLY, CDR2 FYNNEI, per germline. CDR3 length: 14 residues. CDR3 loop: CASVEGGFDYGYTF. CDR3 DNA sequence: TGTGCCAGCGTAGAAGGGGGTTTCGACTATGGCTACACCTTC.

This clone was seen many times. V is TRBV19 and J is TRBJ1-1; 7 bases agree with TRBD1. Germline-derived CDR1 and CDR2 are LNHDA and SQIVND (reference sequence). CDR3 length: 17 residues. Losses at the gene ends were 5 bases for V and 1 base for J; bases not matched to a gene: 13. This CDR3 reads CASSPALGQVRNTEAFF. In DNA, the CDR3 is TGTGCCAGTAGTCCTGCACTAGGACAGGTGAGGAACACTGAAGCTTTCTTT.

The chain is built from TRBV15 and TRBJ1-4; 11 bases map to TRBD1. Germline values: CDR1 LNHNV, CDR2 YYDKDF (reference sequence). After removal of 3 bases from V and 0 bases from J, the junction contained 9 bases not matched to a gene. The CDR3 has 19 amino acids. CDR3 DNA sequence: TGTGCCACCAGCAGGGACAGGGGGCGCGGGAGGCCAACTAATGAAAAACTGTTTTTT. Encoded protein: CATSRDRGRGRPTNEKLFF.